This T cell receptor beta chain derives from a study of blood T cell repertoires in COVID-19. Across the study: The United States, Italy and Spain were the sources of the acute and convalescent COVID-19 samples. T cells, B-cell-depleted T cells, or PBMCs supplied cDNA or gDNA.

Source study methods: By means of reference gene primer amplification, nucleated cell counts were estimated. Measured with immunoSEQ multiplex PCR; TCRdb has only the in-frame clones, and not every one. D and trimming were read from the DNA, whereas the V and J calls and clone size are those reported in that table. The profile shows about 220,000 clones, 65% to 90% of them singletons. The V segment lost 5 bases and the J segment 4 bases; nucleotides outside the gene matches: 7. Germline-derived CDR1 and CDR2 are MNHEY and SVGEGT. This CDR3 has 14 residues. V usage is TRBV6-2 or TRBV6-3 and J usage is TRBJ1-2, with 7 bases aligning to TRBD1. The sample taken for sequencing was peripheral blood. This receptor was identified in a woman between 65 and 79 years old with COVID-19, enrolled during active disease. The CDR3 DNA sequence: TGTGCCAGCAGTACTCCGACAGGGCCCTATGGCTACACCTTC. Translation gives CASSTPTGPYGYTF.